Listed below are T cell receptor beta chains from one sample, sequenced in a study of regulatory T cells in long-lasting Graves disease. TCRdb reprocessed the multiplex PCR reads with MiXCR, giving one entry per CDR3 protein. Among roughly 440,000 distinct CDR3 sequences listed, approximately 16% were seen once. A further study also used this sample, focusing on T cells in Graves' hyperthyroidism and ophthalmopathy.

The source was peripheral blood mononuclear cells (PBMCs), collected at new diagnosis, from a patient treated with antithyroid drugs. The receptors were gathered from a woman aged 18-29 years with Graves disease. CDR3s include the opening cysteine and the closing phenylalanine or tryptophan. D genes are given only for firm matches. The size field is filled for only some rows; it gives once, few, many or a size class.

v_gene	d_gene	j_gene	abundance	CDR3aa	CDR3nt
TRBV7-2	TRBD2	TRBJ2-1	many	CASSLATFREAPQFF	TGTGCCAGCAGCTTAGCTACCTTTCGGGAGGCACCGCAGTTCTTC
TRBV28	TRBD2	TRBJ2-3	many	CASSLGLAGVYSTDTQYF	TGTGCCAGCAGTTTAGGCCTAGCGGGAGTTTACAGCACAGATACGCAGTATTTT
TRBV15	TRBD1	TRBJ1-6	NA	CATSGWDSYNSPLHF	TGTGCCACCAGCGGGTGGGACAGCTATAATTCACCCCTCCACTTT
TRBV10-3	TRBD2	TRBJ2-2	many	CAISEGGRTSGLNTGELFF	TGTGCCATCAGTGAGGGAGGACGAACTAGCGGATTGAACACCGGGGAGCTGTTTTTT
TRBV11-2	TRBD2	TRBJ2-7	few	CASSLGLEGYEQYF	TGTGCCAGCAGCTTGGGACTAGAAGGTTACGAGCAGTACTTC
TRBV6-1	TRBD1	TRBJ1-5	few	CASSWTGGQKPQHF	TGTGCCAGCAGCTGGACAGGGGGCCAGAAGCCCCAGCATTTT
TRBV27	NA	TRBJ2-7	NA	CASSLADRFYEQYF	TGTGCCAGCAGTTTAGCCGACAGATTCTACGAGCAGTACTTC
TRBV24-1	NA	TRBJ1-2	many	CATSDGGQVYGYTF	TGTGCCACCAGTGATGGAGGGCAGGTCTATGGCTACACCTTC
TRBV3-1	NA	TRBJ1-2	few	CASSQGPSGHGYTF	TGTGCCAGCAGCCAAGGCCCCTCCGGACATGGCTACACCTTC
TRBV20-1	NA	TRBJ2-3	NA	CSAITDRLLEDTQYF	TGCAGTGCCATAACTGACAGGCTGCTAGAGGATACGCAGTATTTT
TRBV25-1	TRBD1	TRBJ2-1	NA	CASSEWGTGYEQFF	TGTGCCAGCAGTGAATGGGGGACAGGGTACGAGCAGTTCTTC
TRBV5-6	NA	TRBJ1-2	many	CASSYGYGYTF	TGTGCCAGCAGTTATGGTTATGGCTACACCTTC
TRBV20-1	NA	TRBJ2-3	many	CSARNTASSTDTQYF	TGCAGTGCTAGAAACACGGCTTCTAGCACAGATACGCAGTATTTT
TRBV12-3/TRBV12-4	NA	TRBJ2-1	many	CASSPIGPGNEQFF	TGTGCCAGCAGCCCCATCGGGCCAGGCAATGAGCAGTTCTTC
TRBV12-3/TRBV12-4	TRBD2	TRBJ2-3	many	CASSLGGRAPDTQYF	TGTGCCAGCAGTTTGGGCGGGAGGGCCCCAGATACGCAGTATTTT
TRBV12-3/TRBV12-4	NA	TRBJ2-1	few	CASTVGLGGVHEQFF	TGTGCCAGCACCGTTGGGTTGGGTGGGGTCCATGAGCAGTTCTTC
TRBV11-3	NA	TRBJ2-1	few	CASSASRGVGEQFF	TGTGCCAGCAGCGCTAGTAGGGGGGTAGGTGAGCAGTTCTTC
TRBV12-3/TRBV12-4	NA	TRBJ2-1	NA	CASSHSGSYNEQFF	TGTGCCAGCAGCCACAGCGGCTCCTACAATGAGCAGTTCTTC
TRBV30	NA	TRBJ2-7	many	CAWSVRVRGSYEQYF	TGTGCCTGGAGTGTACGCGTCAGAGGCTCCTACGAGCAGTACTTC
TRBV29-1	NA	TRBJ2-4	few	CSVDLGQNIQYF	TGCAGCGTTGATCTGGGCCAAAACATTCAGTACTTC
TRBV25-1	TRBD2	TRBJ2-1	NA	CASSAPLAGSYNEQFF	TGTGCCAGCAGTGCACCCCTAGCGGGAAGTTACAATGAGCAGTTCTTC
TRBV3-1	TRBD2	TRBJ2-1	NA	CASSQATSGSSYNEQFF	TGTGCCAGCAGCCAAGCCACTAGCGGGAGCTCCTACAATGAGCAGTTCTTC
TRBV6-1	NA	TRBJ2-1	NA	CASSKQAKQFF	TGTGCCAGCAGTAAACAAGCGAAGCAGTTCTTC
TRBV12-3/TRBV12-4	NA	TRBJ1-5	NA	CASNLNGGSNQPQHF	TGTGCCAGCAACTTGAACGGGGGGAGCAATCAGCCCCAGCATTTT
TRBV2	NA	TRBJ1-4	many	CASRASTEKLFF	TGTGCCAGCCGCGCCTCGACTGAAAAACTGTTTTTT
TRBV28	NA	TRBJ1-1	many	CASSFSEGTEAFF	TGTGCCAGCAGTTTTTCGGAGGGCACTGAAGCTTTCTTT
TRBV19	NA	TRBJ2-1	few	CASSPKLDRSYNEQFF	TGTGCCAGTAGTCCGAAACTAGACAGAAGCTACAATGAGCAGTTCTTC
TRBV18	TRBD1	TRBJ2-5	NA	CASSRDSFQEAQYF	TGTGCCAGCTCACGGGACAGCTTCCAAGAGGCCCAGTACTTC
TRBV29-1	TRBD1	TRBJ1-2	NA	CSVRAGTGGAGYTF	TGCAGCGTACGGGCCGGGACAGGGGGCGCCGGCTACACCTTC
TRBV14	TRBD2	TRBJ2-7	many	CASSQGLAGGPGGEQYF	TGTGCCAGCAGCCAAGGACTAGCGGGAGGGCCGGGTGGCGAGCAGTACTTC
TRBV5-6	NA	TRBJ2-1	many	CASSLGPGAPYNEQFF	TGTGCCAGCAGCTTGGGACCGGGAGCTCCCTACAATGAGCAGTTCTTC
TRBV15	TRBD2	TRBJ2-5	many	CATSRAGGRGETQYF	TGTGCCACCAGCAGAGCGGGGGGGCGCGGAGAGACCCAGTACTTC
TRBV7-2	TRBD1	TRBJ2-5	many	CASSADRGETQYF	TGTGCCAGCAGCGCTGACAGGGGGGAGACCCAGTACTTC
TRBV5-1	NA	TRBJ2-3	many	CASSLDSATDTQYF	TGCGCCAGCAGCTTGGACTCAGCCACCGATACGCAGTATTTT
TRBV20-1	TRBD1	TRBJ2-1	few	CSAPGQGTGEQFF	TGCAGTGCACCGGGACAGGGGACGGGTGAGCAGTTCTTC
TRBV27	TRBD1	TRBJ2-1	many	CASTYHRDRGWNEQFF	TGTGCCAGCACTTATCACCGGGACAGGGGGTGGAATGAGCAGTTCTTC
TRBV12-3/TRBV12-4	NA	TRBJ2-1	many	CASSPRVGEQFF	TGTGCCAGCAGCCCCCGGGTTGGTGAGCAGTTCTTC
TRBV24-1	NA	TRBJ2-7	many	CATSDLGHYEQYF	TGTGCCACCAGTGATTTGGGTCACTACGAGCAGTACTTC
TRBV4-3	NA	TRBJ1-1	many	CASSQGPNTEAFF	TGCGCCAGCAGCCAAGGTCCCAACACTGAAGCTTTCTTT
TRBV28	NA	TRBJ1-3	many	CASRQGPSGNTIYF	TGTGCCAGCCGCCAGGGCCCCTCTGGAAACACCATATATTTT
TRBV18	TRBD2	TRBJ2-1	NA	CASSPPGLAGYEQFF	TGTGCCAGCTCACCACCGGGACTAGCGGGATATGAGCAGTTCTTC
TRBV7-2	TRBD2	TRBJ2-1	many	CASSLVRLAGGLSGNEQFF	TGTGCCAGCAGCTTAGTTAGGCTAGCGGGAGGTCTGAGTGGGAATGAGCAGTTCTTC
TRBV13	NA	TRBJ2-7	few	CASSERISYEQYF	TGTGCCAGTTCAGAGCGGATCTCCTACGAGCAGTACTTC
TRBV6-5	NA	TRBJ2-5	many	CASSSIPAEWGRETQYF	TGTGCCAGCAGTTCCATCCCCGCCGAGTGGGGGCGAGAGACCCAGTACTTC
TRBV7-9	NA	TRBJ1-2	many	CASSLAENYGYTF	TGTGCCAGCAGCTTAGCTGAGAACTATGGCTACACCTTC
TRBV30	NA	TRBJ2-1	few	CAWSEREALADEQFF	TGTGCCTGGAGCGAACGGGAAGCCCTTGCGGATGAGCAGTTCTTC
TRBV11-3	NA	TRBJ2-1	many	CASRADSYNEQFF	TGTGCCAGCAGGGCCGACTCCTACAATGAGCAGTTCTTC
TRBV27	NA	TRBJ2-2	NA	CASSSRDSQDTGELFF	TGTGCCAGCAGTTCGCGGGACTCGCAGGACACCGGGGAGCTGTTTTTT
TRBV27	TRBD2	TRBJ2-4	many	CASSLWGGSVAKNIQYF	TGTGCCAGCAGTTTATGGGGGGGAAGTGTGGCCAAAAACATTCAGTACTTC
TRBV6-1	NA	TRBJ1-1	many	CASSTDLRGMNTEAFF	TGTGCCAGCAGTACCGACCTCAGGGGCATGAACACTGAAGCTTTCTTT
TRBV20-1	NA	TRBJ2-1	many	CSAPRDSRWEQFF	TGCAGTGCCCCTCGGGACTCCAGATGGGAGCAGTTCTTC